A single sample gave rise to the 20 T cell receptor beta chains below, sequenced in a study of T cells in Graves' hyperthyroidism and ophthalmopathy. The CDR3 regions of TCR beta were amplified from RNA transcripts. First-round RT-PCR with HTBI primers amplified the TCR CDR3 region. TCRdb re-called the multiplex PCR reads with MiXCR, one entry per CDR3 protein. This table holds fewer than 650,000 distinct CDR3 sequences, 12% to 15% found once. Sequencing was done on a sample of blood. The receptor set was obtained from a woman aged 18 to 35 with Graves' ophthalmopathy.

This clonotype has at least ten counts. The chain recombines TRBV27 with TRBJ1-2; D perhaps matches TRBD1 (6 bases). Trimming shortened V by 2 bases and J by 14 bases, and 18 bases separated the two germline ends. This CDR3 is 13 amino acids long. Germline V gives CDR1 MNHEY, CDR2 SMNVEV (reference sequence). The CDR3 region has the DNA TGTGCCAGCAGTTTACCAGGGGCCGCGGTTTGGACCTTC. Its translation is CASSLPGAAVWTF.

This clonotype occurred a few times. The chain is built from TRBV7-9 and TRBJ2-1; the match to TRBD2 covers 7 bases. The CDR3 contains 14 residues. V was pared by 7 bases and J by 7 bases, with 10 bases of the junction left unmatched. Germline V lookup: CDR1 SEHNR, CDR2 FQNEAQ (reference sequence). DNA of the CDR3: TGTGCCAGCATCGTTACGGGAGGATTTAATGAGCAGTTCTTC. Its translation: CASIVTGGFNEQFF.

This clonotype has a handful of counts. The chain is built from TRBV5-5 and TRBJ2-1, with D possibly matching TRBD1 (6 bases). Germline lookup yields CDR1 SGHKS and CDR2 YYEKEE (reference sequence). The CDR3 is 15 amino acids. V dropped 4 bases and J dropped 4 bases, with 15 bases sitting between them. CDR3 amino acids: CASSVLGQIYNEQFF. CDR3 bases: TGTGCCAGCAGCGTACTAGGACAGATATACAATGAGCAGTTCTTC. The full variable domain, its missing parts supplied by reference TRBV5-5 and TRBJ2-1, is DAGVTQSPTHLIKTRGQQVTLRCSPISGHKSVSWYQQVLGQGPQFIFQYYEKEERGRGNFPDRFSARQFPNYSSELNVNALLLGDSALYLCASSVLGQIYNEQFFGPGTRLTVL.

This clonotype was detected ten times or more. J is TRBJ1-1 and V is TRBV6-2 or TRBV6-3; D remains ambiguous. Germline V CDR1 and CDR2: MNHEY, SVGEGT. This CDR3 spans 15 amino acids. V was clipped by 8 bases and J by 0 bases, with 16 bases between them. The CDR3 loop is CASRLDGYMNTEAFF. CDR3 nucleotide sequence: TGTGCCAGCCGACTTGACGGATACATGAACACTGAAGCTTTCTTT.

The table lists this clonotype with many counts. This chain joins TRBV27 and TRBJ2-3; 8 nucleotides match TRBD1. The CDR3 loop spans 16 amino acids. J gave up 1 base and V 3 bases, and 6 bases lay outside the gene matches. Germline V gene data show CDR1 as MNHEY and CDR2 as SMNVEV (reference sequence). The CDR3 protein is CASSFLLDRGTDTQYF. The CDR3 DNA reads as TGTGCCAGCAGTTTTCTCTTGGACAGGGGCACAGATACGCAGTATTTT.

The rearrangement links TRBV7-9 to TRBJ1-1; maybe TRBD1 (6 bases). This CDR3 is 13 amino acids long. Germline-derived CDR1 and CDR2 are SEHNR and FQNEAQ (reference sequence). V gave up 5 bases and J gave up 3 bases, with 10 bases separating them. The CDR3 spells CASSIQGDTEAFF. The CDR3, as DNA: TGTGCCAGCAGCATACAGGGTGACACTGAAGCTTTCTTT.

This clonotype has only a few counts. A read error may explain this, as a much larger clone is one base away. The chain combines TRBV12-3 or TRBV12-4 with TRBJ2-5; 8 positions agree with TRBD2. The CDR3 is 15 residues long. With V trimmed by 4 bases and J by 3 bases, 7 bases remained unmatched. The CDR3 region has the DNA TGTGCCAGCAGTTCCTCCAGCGGGAGCAAAGAGACCCAGTACTTC. Its protein product is CASSSSSGSKETQYF.

This clonotype was seen ten or more times. The rearrangement joins TRBV18 to TRBJ1-5; D is uncertain. This CDR3 region has 15 residues. The germline V and J ends were trimmed by 5 bases and 4 bases, with 15 bases remaining between them. Germline V gene lookup returns CDR1 KGHSH and CDR2 LQKENI. Written as DNA, the CDR3 is TGTGCCAGCTCATCGACTCTGGCGGGAAATCAGCCCCAGCATTTT. Its protein product is CASSSTLAGNQPQHF.

This clonotype was seen repeatedly, ten times or more. The rearrangement joins TRBV29-1 to TRBJ2-7; D is undetermined. This CDR3 region has 13 residues. Germline V gene lookup returns CDR1 SQVTM and CDR2 ANQGSEA. Trimming removed 2 bases at V and 0 bases at J, with 8 bases between. The CDR3 spells CSVERDPSYEQYF. The CDR3, as DNA: TGCAGCGTTGAACGCGACCCCTCCTACGAGCAGTACTTC.

There are many counts of this clonotype. This chain uses TRBV5-6 with TRBJ2-7; D gene unclear. Trimming pared 0 bases from V and 3 bases from J, leaving 10 bases between. The CDR3 totals 14 residues. CDR1 is SGHDT and CDR2 is YYEEEE in the germline V gene. The CDR3: CASSLDRLDYEQYF. CDR3 sequence (DNA): TGTGCCAGCAGCTTGGATCGGCTCGACTACGAGCAGTACTTC. The full variable domain, in which reference TRBV5-6 and TRBJ2-7 provide the parts outside the CDR3, is DAGVTQSPTHLIKTRGQQVTLRCSPKSGHDTVSWYQQALGQGPQFIFQYYEEEERQRGNFPDRFSGHQFPNYSSELNVNALLLGDSALYLCASSLDRLDYEQYFGPGTRLTVT.

This clonotype was counted ten times or more. The J gene is TRBJ1-3, the V gene TRBV12-3 or TRBV12-4; the D gene is possibly TRBD1 (5 bases). This CDR3 is built from 14 residues. V was pared by 6 bases and J by 4 bases, with 13 bases between. CDR3 residues: CASRTNRQGNTIYF. CDR3 nucleotides: TGTGCCAGCAGAACCAACCGACAGGGAAACACCATATATTTT.

As concerns this clonotype: Being one base from a much bigger clone, this may be a read error. This chain uses TRBV11-2 with TRBJ2-5; maybe TRBD2 (6 bases). The germline gives CDR1 SGHAT, CDR2 FQNNGV. V was trimmed by 3 bases and J by 1 base, leaving 12 bases between them. The CDR3 consists of 15 residues. The CDR3 coding sequence is TGTGCCAGCAGCTTCGGGGGAGACAGCCAAGAGACCCAGTACTTC. It is translated as CASSFGGDSQETQYF.

This clonotype has ten or more counts. V and J are TRBV18 and TRBJ1-6, with a possible D match to TRBD1 (6 bases). V was trimmed by 3 bases and J by 10 bases, leaving 13 bases between them. Germline-derived CDR1 and CDR2 are KGHSH and LQKENI. The CDR3 spans 14 residues. The CDR3 region has the DNA TGTGCCAGCTCACCGCCCGGGGGCCAGTCACCCCTCCACTTT. It translates to CASSPPGGQSPLHF.

This clonotype was seen many times. The genes are TRBV28 and TRBJ2-7; 8 bases map to TRBD1. Losses at the gene ends were 7 bases for V and 2 bases for J; bases not matched to a gene: 4. CDR3 length: 13 residues. Per germline, CDR1 MDHEN and CDR2 SYDVKM. CDR3 loop: CASTPGQAYEQYF. In nucleotides, the CDR3 is TGTGCCAGCACGCCGGGACAGGCCTACGAGCAGTACTTC.

The V gene is TRBV25-1, the J gene TRBJ1-2; D not resolved. Germline V CDR1 and CDR2: MGHDK, SYGVNS. The V end lost 3 bases, the J end lost 0 bases, and 11 bases lay between the germline ends. The CDR3 has 15 amino acids. The CDR3 protein is CASSDTDSPNYGYTF. CDR3 bases: TGTGCCAGCAGTGACACAGACTCCCCTAACTATGGCTACACCTTC.

On this clonotype itself: A much larger clone sits a single nucleotide away, making a read error possible. The rearrangement links TRBV6-1 to TRBJ2-2, with D maybe TRBD2 (5 bases). From germline, CDR1 is MNHNS and CDR2 SASEGT. The CDR3 consists of 13 residues. V was clipped by 5 bases and J by 3 bases, with 7 bases between them. CDR3 sequence reads: CASSFGDTGELFF. CDR3 nucleotide sequence: TGTGCCAGCAGTTTCGGGGACACCGGGGAGCTGTTTTTT.

The chain combines TRBV27 with TRBJ1-6; D unresolved. CDR1 MNHEY and CDR2 SMNVEV come from the germline V gene (reference sequence). V lost 5 bases and J lost 5, with 13 bases in between. This CDR3 comprises 15 residues. For the CDR3, the DNA is TGTGCCAGCAGTCCCGAGGGAACCGATAATTCACCCCTCCACTTT. Translated: CASSPEGTDNSPLHF.

The sample holds many counts of this clonotype. The V gene is TRBV7-2, the J gene TRBJ2-3; 7 nucleotides agree with TRBD2. The CDR3 covers 15 residues. V shed 4 bases and J 4 bases; nucleotides not matched to a gene: 8. Germline assignment: CDR1 SGHTA and CDR2 FQGNSA. The DNA for the CDR3 is TGTGCCAGCAGCTCGCAACTAGCGATCGCAGATACGCAGTATTTT. Residues: CASSSQLAIADTQYF.

There are a few counts of this clonotype. The gene calls are TRBV25-1 and TRBJ1-4; 8 nucleotides align to TRBD1. CDR3 length: 16 residues. V was pared by 5 bases and J by 3 bases, with 8 bases of the junction left unmatched. Germline loops: CDR1 MGHDK, CDR2 SYGVNS. The CDR3 DNA sequence: TGTGCCAGCAGTAGCGGACAGGGCCTCCCTAATGAAAAACTGTTTTTT. This encodes CASSSGQGLPNEKLFF.

This clonotype has at least ten counts. The CDR3 DNA sequence: TGCAGTGCTAATCCCGCGACTAGCGGGACTATCTACGAGCAGTACTTC. Protein sequence: CSANPATSGTIYEQYF. The V call is TRBV20-1, the J call TRBJ2-7; 11 nucleotides align to TRBD2. The ends lost 4 bases at V and 3 bases at J; junction bases unmatched: 11. This CDR3 has 16 amino acids. Germline CDR1 and CDR2: DFQATT and SNEGSKA (reference sequence).